This record covers a single T cell receptor beta chain. Antigen unknown. Germline CDR1 reads SGHTS; CDR2 reads YDEGEE. This CDR3 is 16 amino acids long. V lost 0 bases, J lost 5 bases, and 9 bases stayed unmatched. The sample belongs to a study of breast tumors, draining lymph nodes, adjacent tissues. TCRdb reprocessed the multiplex PCR reads via MiXCR and lists one record per CDR3 protein. The sample includes over 60,000 distinct CDR3 sequences, 43% of them seen just once. Regarding the study as a whole: Tumor TCR diversity was below lymph nodes but above nontumor tissue.

This rearrangement joins TRBV5-8 to TRBJ2-5; TRBD2 matches 8 bases. The receptor's source is a female donor with breast cancer. Some clones in this sample may be carry-over from other donors' samples. Sequenced: breast tumor tissue. This CDR3 is CASSLVTGGPGETQYF. DNA of the CDR3: TGTGCCAGCAGCTTGGTGACGGGGGGGCCGGGGGAGACCCAGTACTTC.